This T cell receptor beta chain was identified in a study of shared clonotypes between healthy human individuals. CDR3 length: 15 amino acids. Trimming removed 0 bases at V and 3 bases at J, with 12 bases between. Looked up from germline, CDR1 is MNHEY and CDR2 is SMNVEV (reference sequence). The data were produced by immunoSEQ multiplex PCR, yet TCRdb's version contains in-frame clones alone and is incomplete. The sample shows around 1.1 million clones, approximately 80% of them seen only once. Specimen: memory CD4+ T cells from PBMCs. Subset of the sample: CD45RA-negative fraction. This sequence was found in a man aged 18-30 years in good health. Some clones in this sample may be carry-over from other donors' samples. The chain couples TRBV27 to TRBJ2-7, with D hard to call. CDR3 DNA sequence: TGTGCCAGCAGTTTATCACCCCTCTGGGGCTACGAGCAGTACTTC. This encodes CASSLSPLWGYEQYF.